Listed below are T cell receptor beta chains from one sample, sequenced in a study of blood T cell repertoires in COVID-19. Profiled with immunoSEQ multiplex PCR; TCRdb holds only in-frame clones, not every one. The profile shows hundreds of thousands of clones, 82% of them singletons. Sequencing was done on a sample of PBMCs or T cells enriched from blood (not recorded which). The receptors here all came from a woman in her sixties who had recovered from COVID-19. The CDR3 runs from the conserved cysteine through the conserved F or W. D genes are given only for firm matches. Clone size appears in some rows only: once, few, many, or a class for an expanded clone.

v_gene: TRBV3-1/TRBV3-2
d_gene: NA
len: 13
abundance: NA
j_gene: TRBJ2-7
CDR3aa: CASKVASGGKQYF
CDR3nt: TGTGCCAGCAAAGTTGCGTCAGGGGGGAAGCAGTACTTC

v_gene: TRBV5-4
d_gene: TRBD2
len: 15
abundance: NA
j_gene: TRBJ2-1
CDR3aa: CASSSSGRADNKQFF
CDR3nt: TGTGCCAGCAGCTCCAGCGGGAGGGCCGACAATAAGCAGTTCTTC

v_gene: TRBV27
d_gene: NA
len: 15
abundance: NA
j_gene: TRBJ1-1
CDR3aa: CASSFRTDLNTEAFF
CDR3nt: TGTGCCAGCAGTTTCCGGACAGACTTGAACACTGAAGCTTTCTTT

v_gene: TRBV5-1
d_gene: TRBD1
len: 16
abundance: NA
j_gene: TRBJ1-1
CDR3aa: CASSFYFDRVKTEAFF
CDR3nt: TGCGCCAGCAGCTTCTACTTTGACAGGGTGAAGACTGAAGCTTTCTTT

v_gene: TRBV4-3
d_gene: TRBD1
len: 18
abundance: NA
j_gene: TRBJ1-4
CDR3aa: CASSQDFGQGPPNEKLFF
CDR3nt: TGCGCCAGCAGCCAAGATTTTGGACAGGGGCCCCCTAATGAAAAACTGTTTTTT

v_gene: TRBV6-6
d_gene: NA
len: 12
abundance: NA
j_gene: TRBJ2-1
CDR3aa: CASSYLYNEQFF
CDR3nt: TGTGCCAGCAGTTACTTATACAATGAGCAGTTCTTC

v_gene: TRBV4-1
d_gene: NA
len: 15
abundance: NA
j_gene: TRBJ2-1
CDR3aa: CASSQGSRVGNEQFF
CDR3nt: TGCGCCAGCAGCCAAGGCTCCAGGGTTGGGAATGAGCAGTTCTTC

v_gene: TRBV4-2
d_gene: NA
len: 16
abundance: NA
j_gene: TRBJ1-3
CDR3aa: CASSQDLGSSGNTIYF
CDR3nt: TGTGCCAGCAGCCAAGATCTCGGGAGCTCTGGAAACACCATATATTTT

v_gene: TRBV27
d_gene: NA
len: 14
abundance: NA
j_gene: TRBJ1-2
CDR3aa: CASRLREGGYGYTF
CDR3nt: TGTGCCAGCAGACTCAGGGAGGGTGGCTATGGCTACACCTTC

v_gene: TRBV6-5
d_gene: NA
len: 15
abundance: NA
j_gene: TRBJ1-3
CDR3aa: CASRRPGSSGNTIYF
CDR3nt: TGTGCCAGCAGAAGACCAGGATCCTCTGGAAACACCATATATTTT

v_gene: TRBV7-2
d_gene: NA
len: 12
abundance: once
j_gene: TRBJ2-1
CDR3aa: CASSLPQLGQFF
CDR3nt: TGTGCCAGCAGCCTTCCTCAACTCGGGCAGTTCTTC

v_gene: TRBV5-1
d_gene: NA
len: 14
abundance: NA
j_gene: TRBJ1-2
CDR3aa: CASSGTGTSYGYTF
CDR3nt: TGCGCCAGCAGCGGGACCGGGACTAGCTATGGCTACACCTTC

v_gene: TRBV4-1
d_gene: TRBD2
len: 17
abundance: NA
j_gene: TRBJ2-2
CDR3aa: CASSQGTSGMNTGELFF
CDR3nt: TGCGCCAGCAGCCAAGGAACTAGCGGGATGAACACCGGGGAGCTGTTTTTT

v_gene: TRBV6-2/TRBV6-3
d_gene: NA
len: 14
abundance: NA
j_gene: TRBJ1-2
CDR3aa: CASSYGGNNYGYTF
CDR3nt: TGTGCCAGCAGTTACGGGGGCAACAACTATGGCTACACCTTC

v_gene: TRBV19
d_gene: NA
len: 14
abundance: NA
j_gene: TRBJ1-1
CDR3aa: CASSPRRGGTEAFF
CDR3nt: TGTGCCAGTAGTCCTCGAAGGGGGGGCACTGAAGCTTTCTTT

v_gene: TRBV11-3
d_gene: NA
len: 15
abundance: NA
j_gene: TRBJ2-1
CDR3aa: CASSLVGATYNEQFF
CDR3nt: TGTGCCAGCAGCTTGGTGGGGGCTACCTACAATGAGCAGTTCTTC

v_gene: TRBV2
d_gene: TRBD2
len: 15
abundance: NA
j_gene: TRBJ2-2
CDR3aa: CASSGTSGKLGELFF
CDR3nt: TGTGCCAGCAGTGGGACTAGCGGGAAGCTCGGGGAGCTGTTTTTT

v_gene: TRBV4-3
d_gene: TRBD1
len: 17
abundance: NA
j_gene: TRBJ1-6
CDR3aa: CASSEAGGSFYNSPLHF
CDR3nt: TGCGCCAGCAGCGAGGCAGGGGGATCTTTCTATAATTCACCCCTCCACTTT

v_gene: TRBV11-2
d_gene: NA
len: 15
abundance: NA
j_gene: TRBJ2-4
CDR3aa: CASSPPSVAKNIQYF
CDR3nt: TGTGCCAGCAGCCCCCCCTCGGTAGCCAAAAACATTCAGTACTTC

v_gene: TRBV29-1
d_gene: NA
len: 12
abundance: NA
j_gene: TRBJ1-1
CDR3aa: CSVGAPGTEAFF
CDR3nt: TGCAGCGTTGGGGCCCCTGGGACTGAAGCTTTCTTT

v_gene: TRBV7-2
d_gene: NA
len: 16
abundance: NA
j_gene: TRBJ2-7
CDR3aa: CASSAQLGEASYEQYF
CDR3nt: TGTGCCAGCAGCGCCCAGTTGGGGGAGGCATCCTACGAGCAGTACTTC

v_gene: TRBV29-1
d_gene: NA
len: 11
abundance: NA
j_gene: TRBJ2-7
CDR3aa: CSVERRGEQYF
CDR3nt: TGCAGCGTTGAAAGGAGGGGCGAGCAGTACTTC

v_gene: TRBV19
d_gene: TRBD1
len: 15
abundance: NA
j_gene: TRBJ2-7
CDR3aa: CASSMGRQGGDEQYF
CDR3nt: TGTGCCAGTAGTATGGGCAGACAGGGGGGGGACGAGCAGTACTTC

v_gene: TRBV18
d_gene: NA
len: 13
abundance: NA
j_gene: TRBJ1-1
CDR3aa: CASSRGGNTEAFF
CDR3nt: TGTGCCAGCTCACGGGGAGGGAACACTGAAGCTTTCTTT

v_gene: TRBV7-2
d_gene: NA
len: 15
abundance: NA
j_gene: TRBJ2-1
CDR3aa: CATPPQDLFYNEQFF
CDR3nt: TGTGCCACCCCCCCCCAGGATCTTTTCTACAATGAGCAGTTCTTC

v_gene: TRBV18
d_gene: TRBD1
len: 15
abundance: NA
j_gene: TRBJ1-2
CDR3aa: CASSPRQGFDYGYTF
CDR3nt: TGTGCCAGCTCACCACGACAGGGTTTCGACTATGGCTACACCTTC